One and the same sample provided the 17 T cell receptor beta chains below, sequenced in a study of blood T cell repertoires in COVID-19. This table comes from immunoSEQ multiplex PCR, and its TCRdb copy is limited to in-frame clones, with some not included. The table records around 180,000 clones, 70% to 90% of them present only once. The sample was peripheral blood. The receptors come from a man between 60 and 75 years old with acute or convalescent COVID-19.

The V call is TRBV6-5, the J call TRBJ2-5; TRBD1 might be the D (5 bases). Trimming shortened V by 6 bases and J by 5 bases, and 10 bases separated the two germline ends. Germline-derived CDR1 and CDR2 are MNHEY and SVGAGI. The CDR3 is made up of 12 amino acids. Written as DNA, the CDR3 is TGTGCCAGCAGGAAGGGGTGGGAGACCCAGTACTTC. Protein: CASRKGWETQYF.

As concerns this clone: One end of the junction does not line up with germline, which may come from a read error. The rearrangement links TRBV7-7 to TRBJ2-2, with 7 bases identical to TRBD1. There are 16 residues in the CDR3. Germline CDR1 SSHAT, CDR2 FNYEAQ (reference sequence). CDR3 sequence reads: CASSSSTGRRSGELFF. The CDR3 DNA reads TGTGCTAGCAGCTCGTCGACAGGGCGGAGGTCCGGGGAGCTGTTTTTT. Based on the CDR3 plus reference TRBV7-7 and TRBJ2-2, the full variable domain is GAGVSQSPRYKVTKRGQDVTLRCDPISSHATLYWYQQALGQGPEFLTYFNYEAQPDKSGLPSDRFSAERPEGSISTLTIQRTEQRDSAMYRCASSSSTGRRSGELFFGEGSRLTVL.

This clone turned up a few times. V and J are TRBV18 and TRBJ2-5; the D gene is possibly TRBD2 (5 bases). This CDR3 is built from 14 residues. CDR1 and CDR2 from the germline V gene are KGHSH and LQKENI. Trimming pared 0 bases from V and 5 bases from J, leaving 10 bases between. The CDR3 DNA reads TGTGCCAGCTCACCACCGACGGGAAGGGAGACCCAGTACTTC. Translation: CASSPPTGRETQYF.

CDR3 loop: CASSIDSFYEQYF. As DNA, the CDR3 is TGTGCCAGCAGCATTGACTCGTTCTACGAGCAGTACTTC. The chain couples TRBV5-4 to TRBJ2-7; D is undetermined. The germline gives CDR1 SGHNT, CDR2 YYREEE (reference sequence). Trimming cost V 4 bases and J 3 bases, with 11 bases left between them. The length of the CDR3 is 13 residues.

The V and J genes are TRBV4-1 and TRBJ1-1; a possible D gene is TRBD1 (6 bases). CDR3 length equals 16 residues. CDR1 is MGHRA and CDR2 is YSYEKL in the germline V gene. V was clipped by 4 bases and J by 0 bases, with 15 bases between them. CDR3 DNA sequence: TGCGCCAGCAGCCCTCGTACAGGGTTCATGAACACTGAAGCTTTCTTT. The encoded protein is CASSPRTGFMNTEAFF.

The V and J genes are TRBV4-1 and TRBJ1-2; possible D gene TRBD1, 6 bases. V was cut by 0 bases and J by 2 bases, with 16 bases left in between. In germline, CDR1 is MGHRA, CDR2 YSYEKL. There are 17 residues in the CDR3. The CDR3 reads CASSQDRDRGANYGYTF. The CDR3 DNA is TGCGCCAGCAGCCAAGACCGCGATCGGGGGGCAAACTATGGCTACACCTTC.

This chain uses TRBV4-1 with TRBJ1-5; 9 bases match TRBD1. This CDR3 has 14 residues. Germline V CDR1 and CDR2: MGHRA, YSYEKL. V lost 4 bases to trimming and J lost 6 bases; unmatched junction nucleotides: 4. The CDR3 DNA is TGCGCCAGCAGCCGCGGACAGGGGAGTCAGCCCCAGCATTTT. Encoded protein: CASSRGQGSQPQHF.

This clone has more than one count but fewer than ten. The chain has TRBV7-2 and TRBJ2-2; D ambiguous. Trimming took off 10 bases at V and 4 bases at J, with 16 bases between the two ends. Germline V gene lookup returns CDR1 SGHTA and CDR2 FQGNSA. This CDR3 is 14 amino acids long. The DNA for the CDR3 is TGTGCCACGATACCGTCCACCGGCACCGGGGAGCTGTTTTTT. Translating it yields CATIPSTGTGELFF.

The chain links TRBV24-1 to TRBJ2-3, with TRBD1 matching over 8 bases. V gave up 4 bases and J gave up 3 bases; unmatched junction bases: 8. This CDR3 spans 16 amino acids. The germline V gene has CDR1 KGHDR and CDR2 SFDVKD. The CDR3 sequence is CATSDAGQGRTDTQYF. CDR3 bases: TGTGCCACCAGTGACGCTGGACAGGGTCGAACAGATACGCAGTATTTT.

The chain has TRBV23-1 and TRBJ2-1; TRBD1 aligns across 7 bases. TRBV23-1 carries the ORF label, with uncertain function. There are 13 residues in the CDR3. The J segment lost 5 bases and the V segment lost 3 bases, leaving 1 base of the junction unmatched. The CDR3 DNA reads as TGCGCCAGCAGTCATCAGGGGGACAATGAGCAGTTCTTC. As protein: CASSHQGDNEQFF.

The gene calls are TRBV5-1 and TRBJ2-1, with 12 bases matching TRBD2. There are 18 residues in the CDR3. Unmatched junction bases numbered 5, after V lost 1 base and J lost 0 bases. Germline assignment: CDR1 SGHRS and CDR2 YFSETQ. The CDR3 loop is CASSLSRTSGISYNEQFF. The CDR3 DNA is TGCGCCAGCAGCTTGTCGCGGACTAGCGGGATCTCCTACAATGAGCAGTTCTTC.

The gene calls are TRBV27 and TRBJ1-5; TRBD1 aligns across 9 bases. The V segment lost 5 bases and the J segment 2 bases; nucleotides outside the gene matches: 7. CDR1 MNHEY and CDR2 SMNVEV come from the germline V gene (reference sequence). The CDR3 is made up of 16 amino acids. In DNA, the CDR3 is TGTGCCAGCAGTCCCCGGGACAGGGTTGGCAATCAGCCCCAGCATTTT. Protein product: CASSPRDRVGNQPQHF.

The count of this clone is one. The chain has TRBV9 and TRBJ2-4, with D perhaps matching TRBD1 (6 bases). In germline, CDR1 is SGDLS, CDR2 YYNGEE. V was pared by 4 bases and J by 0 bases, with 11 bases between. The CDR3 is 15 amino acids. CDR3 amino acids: CASSRTGLAKNIQYF. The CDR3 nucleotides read TGTGCCAGCAGCAGAACAGGGCTAGCCAAAAACATTCAGTACTTC.

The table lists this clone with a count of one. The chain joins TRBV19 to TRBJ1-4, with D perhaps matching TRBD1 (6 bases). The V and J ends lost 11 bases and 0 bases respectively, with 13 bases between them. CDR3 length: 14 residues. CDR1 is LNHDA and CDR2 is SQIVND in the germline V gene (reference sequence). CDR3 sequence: CASGGAATNEKLFF. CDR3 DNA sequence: TGTGCCTCCGGGGGGGCGGCAACTAATGAAAAACTGTTTTTT.

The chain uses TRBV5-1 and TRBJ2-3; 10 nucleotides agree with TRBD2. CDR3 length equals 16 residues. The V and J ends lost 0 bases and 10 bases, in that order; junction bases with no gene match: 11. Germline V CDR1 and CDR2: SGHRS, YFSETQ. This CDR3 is CASSLDTSGVGDAQYF. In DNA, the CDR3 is TGCGCCAGCAGCTTGGATACTAGCGGGGTGGGTGATGCGCAGTATTTT. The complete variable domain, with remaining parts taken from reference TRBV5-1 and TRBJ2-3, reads KAGVTQTPRYLIKTRGQQVTLSCSPISGHRSVSWYQQTPGQGLQFLFEYFSETQRNKGNFPGRFSGRQFSNSRSEMNVSTLELGDSALYLCASSLDTSGVGDAQYFGPGTRLTVL.

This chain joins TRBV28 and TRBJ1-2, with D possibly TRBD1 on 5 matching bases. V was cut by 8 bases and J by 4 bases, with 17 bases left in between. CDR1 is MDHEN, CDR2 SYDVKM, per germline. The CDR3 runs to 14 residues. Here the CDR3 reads CASGPVGGGYGYTF. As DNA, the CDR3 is TGTGCCAGCGGGCCCGTCGGGGGGGGCTATGGCTACACCTTC.

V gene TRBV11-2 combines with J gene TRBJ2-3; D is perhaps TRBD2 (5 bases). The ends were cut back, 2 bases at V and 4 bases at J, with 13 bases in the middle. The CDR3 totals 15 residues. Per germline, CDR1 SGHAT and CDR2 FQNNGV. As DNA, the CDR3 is TGTGCCAGCAGCTTAAACGAGGGCCGGGCAGATACGCAGTATTTT. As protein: CASSLNEGRADTQYF.